Listed here is a single TCR beta chain. The table came from immunoSEQ multiplex PCR; TCRdb's copy has only in-frame clones and leaves some out. The sample carries roughly 130,000 clones, roughly 88% recorded once. The data were obtained in a study of blood T cell repertoires in COVID-19. The V and J ends lost 5 bases and 0 bases respectively, with 10 bases between them. CDR1 and CDR2 from the germline V gene are KGHDR and SFDVKD. The CDR3 is made up of 15 amino acids. Specimen: peripheral blood. The source of this sequence is a man in his 60s with active or convalescent COVID-19. This sequence joins TRBV24-1 and TRBJ2-1; possible D gene TRBD2, 5 bases. The CDR3 nucleotides read TGTGCCACCAGTGTTCGGGGAAGCTCCTACAATGAGCAGTTCTTC. This codes for CATSVRGSSYNEQFF.